The 28 T cell receptor beta chains below were found in one sample sequenced in a study of cytomegalovirus exposure and HLA in healthy donors. PCR primers comprised 60 Vbeta and 13 Jbeta primers. Clones were read by immunoSEQ multiplex PCR, and TCRdb kept only the in-frame ones, dropping some. Its table lists about 25,000 clones. Specimen: PBMCs. The receptors here all came from a male donor in good health and CMV-seropositive.

The V gene is TRBV2, the J gene TRBJ1-1; a weak D match, TRBD1 (5 bases). CDR1 and CDR2 from the germline V gene are SNHLY and FYNNEI. With 6 bases removed from V and 1 base from J, the gap between germline ends came to 12 bases. CDR3 length: 14 residues. Here the CDR3 DNA reads TGTGCCAGCAGCCTCCAGGGCCCGAACACTGAAGCTTTCTTT. It is translated as CASSLQGPNTEAFF.

The rearrangement joins TRBV11-2 to TRBJ1-1; D is uncertain. This CDR3 contains 14 residues. Germline assignment: CDR1 SGHAT and CDR2 FQNNGV. Trimming left V 5 bases short and J 1 base short, with 11 bases between. CDR3 in DNA: TGTGCCAGCAGCCAAGAAACAGCGAACACTGAAGCTTTCTTT. Its protein product is CASSQETANTEAFF.

The gene calls are TRBV5-1 and TRBJ1-2, with 7 bases that match TRBD1. There are 14 residues in the CDR3. V lost 6 bases, J lost 8 bases, and 13 bases stayed unmatched. Per the germline V gene, CDR1 is SGHRS and CDR2 is YFSETQ. CDR3 DNA: TGCGCCAGCACCTACCTCTCGACAGGGCAGGGCTACACCTTC. Translation: CASTYLSTGQGYTF. Using reference TRBV5-1 and TRBJ1-2 for the parts outside the CDR3, the full variable domain is KAGVTQTPRYLIKTRGQQVTLSCSPISGHRSVSWYQQTPGQGLQFLFEYFSETQRNKGNFPGRFSGRQFSNSRSEMNVSTLELGDSALYLCASTYLSTGQGYTFGSGTRLTVV.

The chain uses TRBV6-1 and TRBJ2-1; possibly TRBD1 for D (5 bases). The V and J ends lost 5 bases and 15 bases respectively, with 11 bases between them. The germline gives CDR1 MNHNS, CDR2 SASEGT. This CDR3 has 10 amino acids. The CDR3 here is CASSRRVWFF. For the CDR3, the DNA is TGTGCCAGCAGTCGCAGGGTTTGGTTCTTC.

Remarks on this clone: This specimen includes other DNA sequences encoding the same CDR3. This chain uses TRBV6-5 with TRBJ1-2, with D possibly matching TRBD1 (6 bases). V lost 4 bases and J 3 bases, leaving 15 bases between the germline ends. The CDR3 is made up of 15 amino acids. The germline V gene encodes CDR1 MNHEY and CDR2 SVGAGI. This chain's CDR3 is CASSFAGAGDYGYTF. The CDR3 DNA follows: TGTGCCAGCAGTTTCGCGGGGGCTGGGGACTATGGCTACACCTTC.

The rearrangement uses TRBV5-1 and TRBJ1-5; TRBD1 matches at 8 bases. V was clipped by 4 bases and J by 7 bases; unmatched bases: 4. The germline gives CDR1 SGHRS, CDR2 YFSETQ. There are 13 residues in the CDR3. The CDR3 here is CASSPTGEQPQHF. In DNA form, the CDR3 reads TGCGCCAGCAGCCCGACAGGGGAGCAGCCCCAGCATTTT.

The chain uses TRBV5-1 and TRBJ2-7; TRBD2 matches at 14 bases. Germline lookup yields CDR1 SGHRS and CDR2 YFSETQ. The ends lost 4 bases at V and 0 bases at J; junction bases unmatched: 9. The CDR3 spans 18 residues. CDR3 nucleotides: TGCGCCAGCAGCATGGGACTAGCGGGGGAAACCGACTCCTACGAGCAGTACTTC. This encodes CASSMGLAGETDSYEQYF.

This chain links TRBV6-4 with TRBJ2-1, with 7 bases matching TRBD2. This CDR3 region has 15 residues. The V gene's germline CDR1 is MRHNA and CDR2 SNTAGT. After removal of 2 bases from V and 4 bases from J, the junction contained 5 bases not matched to a gene. The CDR3 sequence is CASSDEASGYNEQFF. The DNA of the CDR3 is TGTGCCAGCAGTGACGAGGCTAGCGGATACAATGAGCAGTTCTTC.

The chain has TRBV30 and TRBJ2-7; TRBD1 aligns across 7 bases. Germline V gene sequence: CDR1 GTSNPN, CDR2 SVGIG (reference sequence). This CDR3 spans 16 amino acids. V gave up 1 base and J gave up 6 bases; unmatched junction bases: 15. Written as DNA, the CDR3 is TGTGCCTGGAGTGGCCTACGGGAAAGGGGGCGAGTCGAGCAGTACTTC. As protein: CAWSGLRERGRVEQYF.

This chain joins TRBV30 and TRBJ1-2; D is ambiguous. CDR1 and CDR2 (germline): GTSNPN, SVGIG (reference sequence). V shed 1 base and J shed 2 bases, with 11 bases lying between them. This CDR3 comprises 14 residues. The CDR3 DNA sequence: TGTGCCTGGAGTGGAACCAGGATAAACTATGGCTACACCTTC. Translation gives CAWSGTRINYGYTF.

This chain uses TRBV6-7 with TRBJ1-5; D gene unclear. Being an ORF, TRBV6-7 has a function that is uncertain. The CDR3 length is 14 residues. Trimming took off 3 bases at V and 1 base at J, with 7 bases between the two ends. The CDR3 coding sequence is TGTGCCAGCAGTTATGAGGAGAGCAATCAGCCCCAGCATTTT. Protein sequence: CASSYEESNQPQHF.

The genes are TRBV1 and TRBJ1-1. TRBV1 is assigned pseudogene status. There are 18 residues in the CDR3. CDR3 loop: CTSSQDKDRRGRNTEAFF. CDR3 in DNA: TGCACCAGCAGCCAAGATAAAGATCGGAGAGGTCGGAACACTGAAGCTTTCTTT.

CDR3 in DNA: TGTGCCAGCAGCGCACAGGTAAACACTGAAGCTTTCTTT. Its protein product is CASSAQVNTEAFF. V is TRBV7-9 and J is TRBJ1-1, with a tentative D call TRBD1 (5 bases). Germline CDR1 and CDR2: SEHNR and FQNEAQ (reference sequence). CDR3 length: 13 amino acids. Trimming took off 5 bases at V and 2 bases at J, with 9 bases between the two ends.

The chain employs TRBV7-9 and TRBJ2-2; 11 bases agree with TRBD2. Germline-derived CDR1 and CDR2 are SEHNR and FQNEAQ (reference sequence). The length of the CDR3 is 16 residues. V lost 5 bases and J lost 6; bases outside the gene matches: 8. The CDR3 loop is CASSPRSGGVPGELFF. The CDR3 DNA sequence: TGTGCCAGCAGCCCACGTAGCGGGGGGGTCCCCGGGGAGCTGTTTTTT.

The chain carries TRBV28 and TRBJ1-4; 10 positions agree with TRBD1. V gave up 2 bases and J gave up 7 bases; unmatched junction bases: 4. The CDR3 contains 15 residues. Per the germline V gene, CDR1 is MDHEN and CDR2 is SYDVKM. CDR3 protein: CASSLAGTGVEKLFF. The CDR3 coding sequence is TGTGCCAGCAGTTTAGCCGGGACAGGGGTTGAAAAACTGTTTTTT.

This chain connects TRBV7-9 to TRBJ2-7, with D possibly matching TRBD2 (5 bases). The germline V gene has CDR1 SEHNR and CDR2 FQNEAQ (reference sequence). The CDR3 length is 15 residues. Trimming removed 3 bases from V and 5 bases from J, with 17 bases in between. CDR3: CASSFDANGMDEQYF. The CDR3, as DNA: TGTGCCAGCAGCTTTGATGCAAACGGGATGGACGAGCAGTACTTC.

The chain employs TRBV28 and TRBJ2-7; 11 bases match TRBD2. CDR3 length equals 18 residues. V gave up 2 bases and J gave up 2 bases; unmatched junction bases: 11. The V gene's germline CDR1 is MDHEN and CDR2 SYDVKM. CDR3 loop: CASSLAGLAGGSAYEQYF. The CDR3 DNA follows: TGTGCCAGCAGTTTAGCTGGACTAGCGGGCGGTAGCGCCTACGAGCAGTACTTC.

This sequence joins TRBV5-6 and TRBJ1-1, with D uncertain. Trimming left V 4 bases short and J 4 bases short, with 11 bases between. Germline-derived CDR1 and CDR2 are SGHDT and YYEEEE. The CDR3 covers 13 residues. CDR3 loop: CASSPSSGTEAFF. Here the CDR3 DNA reads TGTGCCAGCAGCCCGTCGAGCGGCACTGAAGCTTTCTTT.

The rearrangement links TRBV6-5 to TRBJ2-7, with D possibly matching TRBD1 (5 bases). Germline lookup yields CDR1 MNHEY and CDR2 SVGAGI. Trimming shortened V by 4 bases and J by 2 bases, and 9 bases separated the two germline ends. The CDR3 is 13 amino acids. This CDR3 reads CASSLGPTYEQYF. CDR3 DNA: TGTGCCAGCAGTTTGGGGCCGACCTACGAGCAGTACTTC.

The chain joins TRBV4-2 to TRBJ1-5; D unclear. The V gene lost 1 base and the J gene lost 6 bases, with 13 bases spanning the gap. CDR1 LGHNA and CDR2 YNFKEQ come from the germline V gene. This CDR3 contains 15 residues. As DNA, the CDR3 is TGTGCCAGCAGCCAAGTTATCGGGTTAATTCAGCCCCAGCATTTT. This translates into CASSQVIGLIQPQHF.

The CDR3: CASRPQGAADTQYF. The CDR3 nucleotides are TGTGCCAGCAGACCACAGGGGGCGGCAGATACGCAGTATTTT. The rearrangement joins TRBV5-4 to TRBJ2-3; 9 bases fit TRBD1. Germline CDR1 reads SGHNT; CDR2 reads YYREEE (reference sequence). Trimming cost V 5 bases and J 4 bases; bases outside gene matches: 5. The CDR3 consists of 14 residues.

As to this clone: Different DNA sequences within this sample yield the same CDR3. This chain links TRBV28 with TRBJ1-1, with D uncertain. The CDR3 contains 10 residues. Per germline, CDR1 MDHEN and CDR2 SYDVKM. CDR3 nucleotide sequence: TGTGCAACCGAAGCGGGTGAAGCTTTCTTT. Encoded protein: CATEAGEAFF.

The gene calls are TRBV25-1 and TRBJ2-2, with a weak D call TRBD1 (6 bases). V was shortened by 5 bases and J by 0 bases, with 10 bases between the two germline ends. Germline-derived CDR1 and CDR2 are MGHDK and SYGVNS. CDR3 length equals 15 residues. This CDR3 reads CASSSGQPNTGELFF. The DNA for the CDR3 is TGTGCCAGCAGTAGCGGACAGCCGAACACCGGGGAGCTGTTTTTT.

V usage is TRBV13 and J usage is TRBJ2-2, with a weak D call TRBD1 (6 bases). This CDR3 is 15 amino acids long. The ends were cut back, 4 bases at V and 0 bases at J, with 9 bases in the middle. Germline assignment: CDR1 PRHDT and CDR2 FYEKMQ (reference sequence). CDR3 sequence reads: CASSSTGPNTGELFF. Written as DNA, the CDR3 is TGTGCCAGCAGCTCCACAGGGCCGAACACCGGGGAGCTGTTTTTT.

The chain employs TRBV5-1 and TRBJ2-5, with TRBD2 matching 7 bases. The CDR3 has 15 residues. J was trimmed by 2 bases and V by 0 bases; bases with no gene match: 4. CDR1 and CDR2 (germline): SGHRS, YFSETQ. The CDR3 DNA follows: TGCGCCAGCAGCTTGGGTTCACTAGCGCAAGAGACCCAGTACTTC. It yields the protein CASSLGSLAQETQYF.

V and J are TRBV28 and TRBJ2-1; D remains ambiguous. Germline V lookup: CDR1 MDHEN, CDR2 SYDVKM. The CDR3 is 13 amino acids. V was clipped by 8 bases and J by 5 bases, with 13 bases between them. The CDR3 sequence is CASRQDNHNEQFF. The CDR3 DNA sequence: TGTGCCAGCCGTCAAGACAACCACAATGAGCAGTTCTTC.

The chain recombines TRBV4-2 with TRBJ1-2; 7 bases line up with TRBD1. The V gene's germline CDR1 is LGHNA and CDR2 YNFKEQ. The CDR3 is made up of 14 amino acids. V lost 2 bases to trimming and J lost 2 bases; unmatched junction nucleotides: 2. In DNA form, the CDR3 reads TGTGCCAGCAGCCAACCGGGACAGAACTATGGCTACACCTTC. Its protein is CASSQPGQNYGYTF.

This sequence joins TRBV9 and TRBJ2-2; D perhaps matches TRBD2 (6 bases). The CDR3 totals 16 residues. V lost 0 bases and J 0 bases, leaving 9 bases between the germline ends. From germline, CDR1 is SGDLS and CDR2 YYNGEE. CDR3 bases: TGTGCCAGCAGCGTAGGTCGGGGGACGAACACCGGGGAGCTGTTTTTT. Its protein is CASSVGRGTNTGELFF.